This TCR beta chain came from a study of T cell responses to AZD1222 COVID-19 vaccine (dated by TCRdb to the early 2020s). Notes on the research overall: Because spike-specific TCR depth and breadth did not differ between the two schedules, AZD1222 recipients who got a second dose at roughly 4 weeks were pooled with those who got a second dose at roughly 12 weeks. Trial participants were enrolled into age subgroups of 18-55, 56-69 and 70-plus years, which contained around 150, 28 and 57 TCR-sequenced participants, respectively. TCR sequencing covered roughly 230 trial participants: around 210 given two doses of AZD1222 and some 25 given two doses of MenACWY control vaccine. What the study reported, not specific to this receptor: Conclusions about previously exposed vaccinees are limited, since just five or six AZD1222 recipients were seropositive for SARS-CoV-2 at baseline. No day 14 peak-response samples were available, so repertoires were characterized only after the peak T cell response. After two AZD1222 doses, spike-specific TCR breadth and depth were significantly higher than at day 0 and than in MenACWY recipients. In the small 56-69-year group, the increase in depth fell short of significance, most likely because of low power. Most participants were white British and females outnumbered males, and the authors suggested that clonal diversity may have been underestimated. The whole spike protein was spanned by vaccine-associated CD4 TCRs, and dominant responses were seen in regions 160-218 and 743-854. Epitopes outside the regions mutated in the B.1.351 and B.1.1.7 variants were reportedly recognized by nearly half of the unique spike-specific TCRs.

The CDR3 regions of human TCRbeta chains were analyzed by immunosequencing. The authors' pipeline ran thus. Repertoire TCRs were matched against a reference library of SARS-CoV-2-specific TCRs generated with the MIRA antigen-specificity platform. Breadth was defined as the fraction of unique TCRs that were SARS-CoV-2-associated, and depth was defined as the fraction of total T cells that were SARS-CoV-2-associated. Using the MIRA data, every spike-specific TCR was mapped to the spike region that the TCR reacted to and assigned to either a CD4 or a CD8 class. Log10-transformed breadth and depth values were compared by one-way ANOVA with Sidak's multiple comparisons tests. As stored in TCRdb, this immuneACCESS dataset retains in-frame rearrangements with V and J assigned. A fraction of the clones does not appear; measured against another copy, unresolved V genes explain less than half of the discrepancy, and the remainder lacks a known reason. V, J and clone size were drawn from that table, and D and trimming were deduced from the DNA. The sample has roughly 120,000 clones on record, approximately 83% of them singletons. Jointly, the top ten make up 1.5% to 2% of the sample.

The cysteine opens and the phenylalanine closes a CDR3 of 14 amino acids. Of the read, only the CDR3 DNA is kept; its 42 bases are in frame from base 1. Cut back by 1 base and 7 bases, the V and J ends lie 13 bases apart. The germline V gene (reference sequence) sets CDR1 to LGHDT and CDR2 to YNNKEL. In the case of this clone: What this receptor recognizes is not known. No base quality values were provided; no much bigger clone lies one nucleotide off.

The time point label for this specimen denotes: baseline before first vaccination. Vaccinee samples were obtained from the UK trials COV001 and COV002, which included a single-blind randomized controlled phase 2/3 trial of AZD1222 (ChAdOx1 nCoV-19) in healthy adults. Trial participant PBMC samples were collected at day 0 and day 28 after the second dose for TCRbeta chain sequencing. The sequence was collected from an adult in good health. The chain is made from TRBV3-1 (or the pseudogene TRBV3-2) and TRBJ1-1; tentative D gene TRBD1, with 6 bases matching. This material consisted of peripheral blood, taken on day 0 of AZD1222 vaccination. The DNA reads as follows: TGTGCCAGCAGCCAAGTTCTAGGACAGTTTGAAGCTTTCTTT. This translates into CASSQVLGQFEAFF.